The sequence of this TCR beta chain was determined in a study of neurological immune-mediated disorders. Time point denoted: longitudinal time-point 3. The unsorted libraries originated from 2 million PBMCs kept at -80 C. This clonotype was recorded at least ten times. Trimming removed 3 bases from V and 4 bases from J; junction bases left unmatched: 6. The CDR3 extends over 17 amino acids. CDR1 is SEHNR, CDR2 FQNEAQ, per germline (reference sequence). TCRdb redid the calling of the 5' RACE reads with MiXCR, one entry per CDR3 protein. The sample lists some 89,000 distinct CDR3 sequences; 3.5% to 5.5% were seen once.

The sequencing input was PBMCs. This rearrangement joins TRBV7-9 to TRBJ2-6, with 10 bases matching TRBD1. This sequence originates from a woman aged 55-69 years with multiple sclerosis. CDR3 loop: CASSLTGGAAGANVLTF. CDR3 DNA: TGTGCCAGCAGCTTGACAGGGGGCGCAGCCGGGGCCAACGTCCTGACTTTC. Using reference TRBV7-9 and TRBJ2-6 for the parts outside the CDR3, the full variable domain is DTGVSQNPRHKITKRGQNVTFRCDPISEHNRLYWYRQTLGQGPEFLTYFQNEAQLEKSRLLSDRFSAERPKGSFSTLEIQRTEQGDSAMYLCASSLTGGAAGANVLTFGAGSRLTVL.